This T cell receptor beta chain was identified during a study of OX40 agonist ivuxolimab in advanced cancers. For the study at large: Patients were treated with ivuxolimab, an agonistic anti-OX40 (CD134) antibody.

The study sampled blood at baseline, cycle 4 day 1, and cycle 7 day 1. Assay used: immunoSEQ multiplex PCR; TCRdb lists only in-frame clones, some missing. The sample lists 75,000 to 90,000 clones; 84% were seen once. The CDR3 is 11 residues long. Germline V lookup: CDR1 SNHLY, CDR2 FYNNEI. Trimming shortened V by 1 base and J by 9 bases, and 4 bases separated the two germline ends. The sample in question was CD4+ or CD8+ T cells sorted from blood, obtained in a trial of the OX40 agonist ivuxolimab. This sequence was found in an adult with an advanced solid tumor such as melanoma, head and neck, liver or kidney cancer. This chain connects TRBV2 to TRBJ2-1; D gene uncertain. CDR3 DNA: TGTGCCAGCAGTGAAGGGAGTGAGCAGTTCTTC. It encodes CASSEGSEQFF.